The clone carrying this T cell receptor beta chain was found a few times. Its cognate antigen is unknown. This sample stems from a study of shared clonotypes between healthy human individuals. Turning to the study itself: Every donor yielded three CD4 naive, three CD4 memory, two CD8 naive and one CD8 memory plate.

Study conclusions and caveats: Sampling used blood alone; tissue repertoires probably differ. Clonotypes that were shared across a handful of donors made up about 4.5% of naive CD4 clonotypes.

Generated by immunoSEQ multiplex PCR, the TCRdb table keeps only in-frame clones and is missing some. The profile shows approximately 980,000 clones, 70% to 85% of them singletons. Per germline, CDR1 GTSNPN and CDR2 SVGIG (reference sequence). The CDR3 has 15 amino acids. With 2 bases clipped from V and 3 bases from J, the junction kept 4 bases outside the gene matches. What was sequenced was memory CD4+ T cells sorted from blood. The sample's subset: CD45RA-negative fraction. The rearrangement joins TRBV30 to TRBJ1-4; TRBD1 matches 9 bases. The receptor was isolated from a man between 18 and 35 years old in good health. The CDR3 protein is CAWSTGGIANEKLFF. CDR3 nucleotides: TGTGCCTGGAGTACAGGGGGCATAGCTAATGAAAAACTGTTTTTT.